These T cell receptor beta chains were read from a single sample in a study of blood T cell repertoires in COVID-19. The data were produced by immunoSEQ multiplex PCR, yet TCRdb's version contains in-frame clones alone and is incomplete. Of about 180,000 clones listed, about 86% were seen once; the top ten hold 7.5% to 10%. Sequenced input: peripheral blood. Receptors were obtained from a man aged 45 to 65 with active or convalescent COVID-19. CDR3s include the opening cysteine and the closing phenylalanine or tryptophan. The D gene is left open where the match is weak. A row's size may be missing; if present it is once, few, many or a size class.

j_call,v_call,d_call,clone_size,cdr3_aa,cdr3_nt
TRBJ2-7,TRBV18,TRBD2,-,CASSPPGSGSYEQYF,TGTGCCAGCTCACCCCCGGGTAGCGGGAGCTACGAGCAGTACTTC
TRBJ2-3,TRBV12-5,TRBD2,-,CASGLPSSGGDTQYF,TGTGCTAGTGGTTTGCCATCTAGCGGGGGGGATACGCAGTATTTT
TRBJ1-1,TRBV6-6,TRBD1,once,CASRRTGDLNTEAFF,TGTGCCAGCAGGAGAACAGGGGACTTGAACACTGAAGCTTTCTTT
TRBJ2-7,TRBV5-4,-,-,CASIKIRAYEQYF,TGTGCCAGCATAAAAATCAGGGCCTACGAGCAGTACTTC
TRBJ2-7,TRBV24-1,TRBD1,once,CATSTGTGGHEQYF,TGTGCCACCAGTACCGGGACAGGGGGCCACGAGCAGTACTTC
TRBJ1-1,TRBV5-4,-,-,CASSLDRMNTEAFF,TGTGCCAGCAGCTTGGACAGGATGAACACTGAAGCTTTCTTT
TRBJ1-3,TRBV24-1,-,-,CATELGNTIYF,TGTGCCACCGAGTTAGGAAACACCATATATTTT
TRBJ2-1,TRBV6-1,-,-,CASSDRVVFSNEQFF,TGTGCCAGCAGTGACAGGGTCGTATTCAGCAATGAGCAGTTCTTC
TRBJ1-2,TRBV24-1,TRBD1,-,CATSDTHRDSYGYTF,TGTGCCACCAGTGATACTCACCGGGACAGCTATGGCTACACCTTC
TRBJ1-2,TRBV25-1,-,-,CASSEYGRVTNYGYTF,TGTGCCAGCAGTGAATACGGCAGGGTCACTAACTATGGCTACACCTTC
TRBJ2-7,TRBV30,-,-,CAWNTQGSFEQYF,TGTGCCTGGAATACCCAGGGATCTTTCGAGCAGTACTTC
TRBJ2-7,TRBV7-9,TRBD1,few,CASSSDRGYEQYF,TGTGCCAGCAGCTCCGACAGGGGCTACGAGCAGTACTTC
TRBJ2-3,TRBV24-1,TRBD1,-,CATSDGTDSTDTQYF,TGTGCCACCAGTGACGGGACAGATAGCACAGATACGCAGTATTTT
TRBJ1-3,TRBV7-6,TRBD1,-,CASSLQGQGTGNTIYF,TGTGCCAGCAGCTTACAGGGACAGGGGACCGGAAACACCATATATTTT
TRBJ1-1,TRBV30,TRBD1,-,CAWQGGQTNTEAFF,TGTGCCTGGCAAGGGGGACAGACGAACACTGAAGCTTTCTTT
TRBJ2-7,TRBV5-4,TRBD1,-,CASSRGLQGAPSEQYF,TGTGCCAGCAGCCGGGGCCTACAGGGGGCGCCGTCCGAGCAGTACTTC
TRBJ1-2,TRBV28,TRBD1,-,CASRTPGQGYYGYTF,TGTGCCAGCAGAACCCCGGGACAGGGGTACTATGGCTACACCTTC
TRBJ2-3,TRBV18,TRBD1,-,CASWADRGRIDTQYF,TGTGCCAGCTGGGCGGACAGGGGGCGTATAGATACGCAGTATTTT
TRBJ2-7,TRBV24-1,TRBD2,-,CATSDPGGNLKEQYF,TGTGCCACCAGTGATCCGGGGGGTAATCTTAAAGAGCAGTACTTC
TRBJ1-3,TRBV4-2,TRBD1,-,CASSQDHVGTGEGMNTIYF,TGTGCCAGCAGCCAAGACCACGTGGGGACAGGGGAGGGTATGAACACCATATATTTT
TRBJ2-1,TRBV30,-,-,CAWSPGGGPYNEQFF,TGTGCCTGGAGTCCTGGGGGAGGACCCTACAATGAGCAGTTCTTC
TRBJ1-6,TRBV6-5,-,few,CASRVGGVESPLHF,TGTGCCAGCAGAGTAGGAGGGGTTGAGTCACCCCTCCACTTT
TRBJ2-7,TRBV30,-,-,CAWSVRRLVSYEQYF,TGTGCCTGGAGTGTCCGGCGGCTCGTCTCCTACGAGCAGTACTTC
TRBJ1-2,TRBV11-2,-,once,CASSPEVGVGGYTF,TGTGCCAGCAGCCCCGAGGTAGGGGTCGGCGGCTACACCTTC
TRBJ1-1,TRBV6-4,-,few,CASSDLKGREVPMNTEAFF,TGTGCCAGCAGTGACTTGAAGGGCAGGGAGGTTCCTATGAACACTGAAGCTTTCTTT
TRBJ2-1,TRBV6-5,TRBD1,-,CASRRTGRNNEQFF,TGTGCCAGCAGACGGACAGGGAGGAATAATGAGCAGTTCTTC
TRBJ2-5,TRBV5-4,-,-,CASSDNFQETQYF,TGTGCCAGCAGTGACAATTTTCAAGAGACCCAGTACTTC